What follows are 27 T cell receptor beta chains derived from one specimen sequenced in a study of shared clonotypes between healthy human individuals. Profiled with immunoSEQ multiplex PCR; TCRdb holds only in-frame clones, not every one. The sample lists fewer than 2.5 million clones; 90% to 95% were seen once. The source material was naive CD4+ T cells from PBMCs. The sample's subset: CD45RA+ positively selected. The receptors here all came from a man aged 18-30 years in good health. Some clones in this sample may be carry-over from other donors' samples.

The CDR3 protein is CASSLANSGETQYF. CDR3 sequence (DNA): TGCGCCAGCAGCCTGGCCAATTCGGGGGAGACCCAGTACTTC. The chain recombines TRBV5-1 with TRBJ2-5, with D possibly TRBD2 on 5 matching bases. The CDR3 totals 14 residues. CDR1 is SGHRS and CDR2 is YFSETQ in the germline V gene. Between the trimmed V and J ends, which lost 4 bases and 5 bases, there was a span of 15 bases.

This sequence joins TRBV21-1 and TRBJ1-5; the table's D call, TRBD1, has no DNA check behind it. TRBV21-1 has pseudogene status. The CDR3 has 17 residues. The CDR3 sequence is CASSTPGISGSNQPQHF. The CDR3 DNA reads as TGTGCCAGCAGCACGCCAGGGATCTCCGGTAGCAATCAGCCCCAGCATTTT.

Notes on this clone: At the DNA level, this CDR3 is encoded by other sequences in the same sample as well. The chain links TRBV7-6 to TRBJ1-2; D not resolved. V was clipped by 5 bases and J by 4 bases, with 11 bases between them. Germline CDR1 reads SGHVS; CDR2 reads FNYEAQ. The CDR3 is 13 residues long. The CDR3 is CASSRGRGYGYTF. The CDR3, as DNA: TGTGCCAGCAGCCGAGGACGGGGCTATGGCTACACCTTC.

The chain recombines TRBV19 with TRBJ2-1, with 9 bases matching TRBD2. CDR3 length: 14 residues. J lost 4 bases, V lost 7 bases, and 5 bases had no gene match. From germline, CDR1 is LNHDA and CDR2 SQIVND (reference sequence). The DNA of the CDR3 is TGTGCCAGTAAGTTAGCGGGAGCGTACAATGAGCAGTTCTTC. Its translation: CASKLAGAYNEQFF.

The rearrangement joins TRBV2 to TRBJ2-7; no firm D call. This CDR3 contains 14 residues. The germline V and J ends were trimmed by 7 bases and 7 bases, with 20 bases remaining between them. CDR1 SNHLY and CDR2 FYNNEI come from the germline V gene. CDR3 sequence reads: CASTELSPRMEQYF. The CDR3 nucleotides are TGTGCCAGCACCGAATTGTCTCCGCGCATGGAGCAGTACTTC.

In DNA, the CDR3 is TGCGCCAGCAGCCAAGCAGGGGGCATCTATGGCTACACCTTC. It encodes CASSQAGGIYGYTF. The chain uses TRBV4-3 and TRBJ1-2; 8 bases match TRBD1. Germline CDR1 reads LGHNA; CDR2 reads YSLEER. The CDR3 spans 14 residues. Losses at the gene ends were 1 base for V and 4 bases for J; bases not matched to a gene: 2.

The CDR3 bases are TGCGCCAGCTCTCTTGGGACAGGGGGGACGGAGACCCAGTACTTC. Residues: CASSLGTGGTETQYF. The chain is built from TRBV5-1 and TRBJ2-5, with 11 bases lining up with TRBD1. J gave up 5 bases and V 7 bases, and 10 bases lay outside the gene matches. The CDR3 covers 15 residues. Germline CDR1 SGHRS, CDR2 YFSETQ.

The V gene is TRBV5-1, the J gene TRBJ1-4; D gene unclear. Germline CDR1 reads SGHRS; CDR2 reads YFSETQ. The V gene lost 0 bases and the J gene lost 7 bases, with 13 bases spanning the gap. The CDR3 has 15 residues. The CDR3 nucleotides are TGCGCCAGCAGCTTGGGACCAGTTACCATTGAAAAACTGTTTTTT. This translates into CASSLGPVTIEKLFF.

V is TRBV11-2 and J is TRBJ2-2, with 9 bases matching TRBD1. Germline CDR1 SGHAT, CDR2 FQNNGV. V shed 4 bases and J 2 bases; nucleotides not matched to a gene: 14. This CDR3 spans 19 amino acids. This chain's CDR3 is CASSYFSRTGAINTGELFF. The CDR3, as DNA: TGTGCCAGCAGCTACTTCTCCCGGACAGGGGCGATTAACACCGGGGAGCTGTTTTTT.

The chain recombines TRBV9 with TRBJ2-7, with 10 bases identical to TRBD2. The germline gives CDR1 SGDLS, CDR2 YYNGEE. This CDR3 has 16 residues. V was clipped by 0 bases and J by 2 bases; unmatched bases: 5. CDR3 DNA sequence: TGTGCCAGCAGCGTAGGTAGCGGGAGGATTGCCTACGAGCAGTACTTC. It is translated as CASSVGSGRIAYEQYF.

This chain uses TRBV27 with TRBJ2-7, with 9 bases that match TRBD1. The CDR3 runs 15 residues. Germline V gene sequence: CDR1 MNHEY, CDR2 SMNVEV (reference sequence). V lost 1 base to trimming and J lost 3 bases; unmatched junction nucleotides: 4. In DNA form, the CDR3 reads TGTGCCAGCAGTTTATTACCGGGACAGGGCTACGAGCAGTACTTC. Translation: CASSLLPGQGYEQYF.

The rearrangement uses TRBV5-1 and TRBJ1-4; unclear D gene. CDR1 is SGHRS and CDR2 is YFSETQ in the germline V gene. This CDR3 has 12 amino acids. V was cut by 5 bases and J by 10 bases, with 12 bases left in between. In DNA, the CDR3 is TGCGCCAGCAGTGATACTTGGGGAAAACTGTTTTTT. Protein sequence: CASSDTWGKLFF.

This chain connects TRBV9 to TRBJ1-6; D is ambiguous. The CDR3 runs 15 residues. Trimming left V 0 bases short and J 8 bases short, with 12 bases between. Germline lookup yields CDR1 SGDLS and CDR2 YYNGEE. The CDR3 region is CASSVDGVLDSPLHF. In DNA, the CDR3 is TGTGCCAGCAGCGTAGATGGGGTCTTGGATTCACCCCTCCACTTT.

This chain links TRBV10-1 with TRBJ1-2, with D perhaps TRBD1 (6 bases). This CDR3 region has 14 residues. Per the germline V gene, CDR1 is WNHNN and CDR2 is SYGVQD (reference sequence). V was shortened by 7 bases and J by 3 bases, with 15 bases between the two germline ends. Here the CDR3 reads CASKTGTNDYGYTF. The CDR3 DNA follows: TGCGCCAGCAAAACAGGGACTAACGACTATGGCTACACCTTC.

The chain joins TRBV18 to TRBJ2-5, with TRBD2 identical over 7 bases. The CDR3 loop spans 15 amino acids. The germline V gene has CDR1 KGHSH and CDR2 LQKENI. V gave up 0 bases and J gave up 10 bases; unmatched junction bases: 11. The chain's CDR3 is CASSPPETAPGGQYF. The CDR3 DNA reads TGTGCCAGCTCACCACCCGAGACAGCTCCGGGGGGCCAGTACTTC.

The chain employs TRBV7-2 and TRBJ2-2, with D perhaps TRBD1 or TRBD2 (5 bases each). Trimming took off 6 bases at V and 0 bases at J, with 11 bases between the two ends. Germline assignment: CDR1 SGHTA and CDR2 FQGNSA. The CDR3 runs 15 residues. In DNA, the CDR3 is TGTGCCAGCAGTCGCCTGGGGGCGAACACCGGGGAGCTGTTTTTT. It translates to CASSRLGANTGELFF.

This chain connects TRBV10-1 to TRBJ2-5, with TRBD2 matching over 8 bases. The V segment lost 3 bases and the J segment 5 bases; nucleotides outside the gene matches: 5. Germline V CDR1 and CDR2: WNHNN, SYGVQD (reference sequence). CDR3 length: 14 amino acids. CDR3 amino acids: CASSDPSGWETQYF. In nucleotides, the CDR3 is TGCGCCAGCAGTGATCCTAGCGGGTGGGAGACCCAGTACTTC.

The chain uses TRBV9 and TRBJ2-1; no firm D call. The germline gives CDR1 SGDLS, CDR2 YYNGEE. The V and J ends lost 0 bases and 3 bases respectively, with 13 bases between them. The CDR3 loop spans 16 amino acids. The CDR3 coding sequence is TGTGCCAGCAGCGTAGCTGAAGGGCCCTTCTACAATGAGCAGTTCTTC. Residues: CASSVAEGPFYNEQFF.

The chain joins TRBV28 to TRBJ1-1; D uncertain. From germline, CDR1 is MDHEN and CDR2 SYDVKM. V was pared by 1 base and J by 6 bases, with 15 bases between. This CDR3 spans 15 amino acids. CDR3 sequence reads: CASSLFGVWVPEAFF. The CDR3 bases are TGTGCCAGCAGTTTATTTGGGGTCTGGGTCCCTGAAGCTTTCTTT.

The chain links TRBV10-3 to TRBJ2-7; D is perhaps TRBD1 (5 bases). Germline V gene lookup returns CDR1 ENHRY and CDR2 SYGVKD. V was pared by 6 bases and J by 2 bases, with 20 bases between. The CDR3 is made up of 16 amino acids. CDR3 coding DNA: TGTGCCATCAGCCCTAGGAAGGGCAGGGAACCCTACGAGCAGTACTTC. It translates to CAISPRKGREPYEQYF.

The genes are TRBV7-6 and TRBJ2-5; a weak D match, TRBD2 (6 bases). The V gene lost 4 bases and the J gene lost 5 bases, with 20 bases spanning the gap. Germline V gene sequence: CDR1 SGHVS, CDR2 FNYEAQ. The CDR3 contains 16 residues. CDR3 residues: CASSSRQTGTGETQYF. CDR3 nucleotides: TGTGCCAGCAGCTCCAGACAGACCGGGACTGGGGAGACCCAGTACTTC.

The chain employs TRBV19 and TRBJ2-7; D call uncertain. Looked up from germline, CDR1 is LNHDA and CDR2 is SQIVND (reference sequence). This CDR3 comprises 14 residues. Trimming took off 4 bases at V and 0 bases at J, with 10 bases between the two ends. This CDR3 is CASSTGSNSYEQYF. The DNA for the CDR3 is TGTGCCAGTAGTACCGGATCTAACTCCTACGAGCAGTACTTC.

The chain recombines TRBV28 with TRBJ1-2, with 11 bases fitting TRBD1. With V trimmed by 5 bases and J by 4 bases, 6 bases remained unmatched. Germline CDR1 reads MDHEN; CDR2 reads SYDVKM. The CDR3 totals 15 residues. DNA of the CDR3: TGTGCCAGCAGTCCCCGGACAGGGGGCGCCTATGGCTACACCTTC. The encoded protein is CASSPRTGGAYGYTF.

Comment on this clone: The sample has other DNA sequences that encode this CDR3 too. The chain uses TRBV7-9 and TRBJ2-7, with D possibly matching TRBD2 (6 bases). CDR3 length equals 14 residues. The germline CDR1 and CDR2 sequences are SEHNR and FQNEAQ (reference sequence). V was cut by 3 bases and J by 0 bases, with 9 bases left in between. The CDR3: CASSFGGSSYEQYF. The CDR3 region has the DNA TGTGCCAGCAGCTTTGGGGGGTCCTCCTACGAGCAGTACTTC.

The chain employs TRBV9 and TRBJ1-1; 7 bases align to TRBD1. Germline values: CDR1 SGDLS, CDR2 YYNGEE. J lost 1 base, V lost 6 bases, and 12 bases had no gene match. The CDR3 extends over 16 amino acids. This CDR3 is CASTKFPGTANTEAFF. In nucleotides, the CDR3 is TGTGCCAGCACCAAGTTTCCCGGGACAGCGAACACTGAAGCTTTCTTT.

This chain joins TRBV19 and TRBJ2-4; TRBD1 matches 8 bases. This CDR3 region has 16 residues. Per the germline V gene, CDR1 is LNHDA and CDR2 is SQIVND (reference sequence). V lost 6 bases and J lost 2; bases outside the gene matches: 9. This CDR3 is CASSPRGRDSKNIQYF. The CDR3 DNA reads as TGTGCCAGTAGCCCCAGGGGGCGGGATTCCAAAAACATTCAGTACTTC.

The rearrangement uses TRBV2 and TRBJ2-5; D not resolved. The better agreement between TRBJ2-7 and the DNA end casts doubt on the J call. The CDR3 runs to 14 residues. CDR1 is SNHLY and CDR2 is FYNNEI in the germline V gene. CDR3 protein: CASRDSQNSYEQYF. The CDR3 nucleotides read TGTGCCAGCAGGGATAGTCAGAACTCCTACGAGCAGTACTTC.